The 17 T cell receptor beta chains below were found in one sample sequenced in a study of T-cell memory formation after mild COVID-19. TCRdb recomputed calls from the 5' RACE reads with MiXCR, one row per CDR3 protein. The sample contains tens of thousands of distinct CDR3 sequences, approximately 15% of which appear only once. Sequences were obtained from PBMCs or a T cell subset sorted from them (not recorded which). These receptors originate from a young man who had mild COVID-19 (a few samples of this study predate the infection). Cell type and time point are not known.

This clonotype showed up just a few times. This chain uses TRBV6-2 or TRBV6-3 with TRBJ1-5; D remains ambiguous. Trimming removed 6 bases at V and 11 bases at J, with 17 bases between. Germline CDR1 MNHEY, CDR2 SVGEGT. The CDR3 contains 13 residues. The chain's CDR3 is CASSPPGWSTQHF. The CDR3 coding sequence is TGTGCCAGCAGCCCCCCGGGGTGGTCTACCCAGCATTTT.

The chain is built from TRBV12-3 or TRBV12-4 and TRBJ2-1, with D perhaps matching TRBD1 or TRBD2 (5 bases each). V shed 4 bases and J shed 2 bases, with 6 bases lying between them. The CDR3 is 13 amino acids. The DNA for the CDR3 is TGTGCCAGCAGTTGGGACCCCTACAATGAGCAGTTCTTC. This gives the protein CASSWDPYNEQFF.

V usage is TRBV5-6 and J usage is TRBJ2-3; D remains unclear. V lost 0 bases and J 6 bases, leaving 8 bases between the germline ends. This CDR3 contains 13 residues. The germline V gene encodes CDR1 SGHDT and CDR2 YYEEEE. CDR3 bases: TGTGCCAGCAGCTTGGTACGACTCGATACGCAGTATTTT. Translating gives CASSLVRLDTQYF.

This chain joins TRBV14 and TRBJ2-7, with D possibly being TRBD2 (5 bases). The CDR3 has 14 amino acids. CDR1 is SGHDN and CDR2 is FVKESK in the germline V gene. Trimming removed 4 bases at V and 1 base at J, with 11 bases between. CDR3 residues: CASSRDWRSYEQYF. The CDR3 DNA follows: TGTGCCAGCAGCCGGGATTGGAGGTCCTACGAGCAGTACTTC.

The chain combines TRBV7-9 with TRBJ2-7; 9 bases fit TRBD1. The length of the CDR3 is 14 residues. Germline V lookup: CDR1 SEHNR, CDR2 FQNEAQ (reference sequence). V dropped 3 bases and J dropped 6; count of bases not matched to a gene: 6. The CDR3 sequence is CASSFRDRAREQYF. The DNA of the CDR3 is TGTGCCAGCAGCTTCCGGGACAGGGCACGCGAGCAGTACTTC.

This clonotype was counted ten times or more. This chain uses TRBV12-3 or TRBV12-4 with TRBJ2-1; perhaps TRBD1 as D (6 bases). The V end was cut by 4 bases, the J end by 7 bases, with 17 bases between. This CDR3 region has 15 residues. The CDR3 sequence is CASSSTGSLHNEQFF. CDR3 DNA: TGTGCCAGCAGTTCGACAGGATCACTCCATAATGAGCAGTTCTTC.

On this clonotype: One junction end disagrees with the germline gene, perhaps due to a read error. The genes are TRBV29-1 and TRBJ2-7, with 11 bases matching TRBD1. The CDR3 has 14 residues. Germline CDR1 and CDR2: SQVTM and ANQGSEA. The CDR3, as DNA: TGCAGCGTTGTAGTGGACAGGGGGCCCTACGATCAGTACTTC. Amino acids: CSVVVDRGPYDQYF.

In this sample, this clonotype turned up many times. The V gene is TRBV5-5, the J gene TRBJ2-5, with 7 nucleotides matching TRBD1. With 4 bases clipped from V and 5 bases from J, the junction kept 8 bases outside the gene matches. The CDR3 spans 14 residues. The germline V gene encodes CDR1 SGHKS and CDR2 YYEKEE (reference sequence). This CDR3 reads CASSDREFRETQYF. For the CDR3, the DNA is TGTGCCAGCAGCGACAGGGAGTTCAGGGAGACCCAGTACTTC. Together with reference TRBV5-5 and TRBJ2-5, the CDR3 gives the full variable domain: DAGVTQSPTHLIKTRGQQVTLRCSPISGHKSVSWYQQVLGQGPQFIFQYYEKEERGRGNFPDRFSARQFPNYSSELNVNALLLGDSALYLCASSDREFRETQYFGPGTRLLVL.

This chain uses TRBV20-1 with TRBJ2-1, with D possibly TRBD1 on 6 matching bases. The CDR3 runs to 15 residues. Germline V CDR1 and CDR2: DFQATT, SNEGSKA (reference sequence). V lost 0 bases, J lost 3 bases, and 12 bases lay in between. The CDR3 is CSAREAYRDYNEQFF. The CDR3 nucleotides are TGCAGTGCTAGAGAAGCGTACAGGGACTACAATGAGCAGTTCTTC.

This chain links TRBV12-3 or TRBV12-4 with TRBJ1-4; D uncertain. The CDR3 is 15 residues long. V lost 5 bases and J lost 3, with 13 bases in between. CDR3 coding DNA: TGTGCCAGCAGTCAGGATCCCTCGCCTAATGAAAAACTGTTTTTT. Protein: CASSQDPSPNEKLFF.

This clonotype was seen only a few times. The chain couples TRBV6-1 to TRBJ1-1; TRBD1 matches 12 bases. The ends lost 4 bases at V and 6 bases at J; junction bases unmatched: 9. CDR3 length: 16 residues. From germline, CDR1 is MNHNS and CDR2 SASEGT. The CDR3 sequence is CASSGKGDRGLSEAFF. CDR3 nucleotide sequence: TGTGCCAGCAGTGGAAAGGGGGACAGGGGGCTATCTGAAGCTTTCTTT.

The count of this clonotype is one. The chain has TRBV9 and TRBJ2-7; D is undetermined. Germline V lookup: CDR1 SGDLS, CDR2 YYNGEE. This CDR3 has 13 amino acids. With 4 bases removed from V and 6 bases from J, the gap between germline ends came to 14 bases. CDR3 region: CASSPVGISEQYF. DNA for the CDR3: TGTGCCAGCAGCCCGGTGGGGATAAGCGAGCAGTACTTC.

This clonotype was detected a few times. The V and J genes are TRBV7-9 and TRBJ1-1; D is ambiguous. The V end lost 2 bases, the J end lost 8 bases, and 15 bases lay between the germline ends. The germline V gene encodes CDR1 SEHNR and CDR2 FQNEAQ (reference sequence). This CDR3 has 14 residues. The CDR3 nucleotides are TGTGCCAGCAGCTTAAGTGGTCAACCAAGAGAAGCTTTCTTT. Its protein is CASSLSGQPREAFF. The whole variable domain, filled in from reference TRBV7-9 and TRBJ1-1, reads DTGVSQNPRHKITKRGQNVTFRCDPISEHNRLYWYRQTLGQGPEFLTYFQNEAQLEKSRLLSDRFSAERPKGSFSTLEIQRTEQGDSAMYLCASSLSGQPREAFFGQGTRLTVV.

The sample holds a few counts of this clonotype. V is TRBV7-2 and J is TRBJ2-1; D call uncertain. The V and J ends lost 1 base and 0 bases respectively, with 4 bases between them. This CDR3 has 14 residues. In germline, CDR1 is SGHTA, CDR2 FQGNSA. The CDR3 bases are TGTGCCAGCAGCTTAGGAACCTCCTACAATGAGCAGTTCTTC. Its translation: CASSLGTSYNEQFF.

In this sample, this clonotype turned up many times. The chain links TRBV4-3 to TRBJ2-1, with a tentative D call TRBD2 (6 bases). The germline gives CDR1 LGHNA, CDR2 YSLEER. The CDR3 consists of 14 residues. Trimming stripped 4 bases from V and 6 bases from J, with 13 bases between. The CDR3 loop is CASSPWDSSNEQFF. The CDR3 DNA reads as TGCGCCAGCAGCCCTTGGGACTCGAGCAATGAGCAGTTCTTC.

The chain uses TRBV12-3 or TRBV12-4 and TRBJ2-1; D is tentatively TRBD1 or TRBD2 (6 bases each). Trimming removed 2 bases at V and 4 bases at J, with 15 bases between. CDR3 size: 16 residues. The CDR3 here is CASSLTGAQGYNEQFF. DNA for the CDR3: TGTGCCAGCAGTTTAACGGGGGCTCAGGGGTACAATGAGCAGTTCTTC.

V gene TRBV2 combines with J gene TRBJ2-2, with TRBD1 as a possible D gene (6 bases). V was pared by 2 bases and J by 6 bases, with 13 bases between. This CDR3 region has 15 residues. Germline V lookup: CDR1 SNHLY, CDR2 FYNNEI. The CDR3 nucleotides read TGTGCCAGCAGTGAATCACACAGGGTATCCGGGGAGCTGTTTTTT. It codes for CASSESHRVSGELFF.